These 8 T cell receptor beta chains were sequenced from one sample in a study of beta chain features in type 1 diabetes. TCRB transcripts that were expressed got sequenced, as all of the isolated RNA had been reverse transcribed. Measured with immunoSEQ multiplex PCR; TCRdb has only the in-frame clones, and not every one. Of 620,000 or so clones in the sample, less than 20% were seen once. The sample was naive CD4+ T cells from blood. These receptors came from a man aged 18 to 35 in good health.

The rearrangement uses TRBV2 and TRBJ2-4, with a possible D match to TRBD2 (5 bases). This CDR3 contains 13 residues. From germline, CDR1 is SNHLY and CDR2 FYNNEI. Trimming shortened V by 8 bases and J by 0 bases, and 8 bases separated the two germline ends. The CDR3, as DNA: TGTGCCAGCCCGGAGGTAGCCAAAAACATTCAGTACTTC. Residues: CASPEVAKNIQYF.

The chain uses TRBV11-2 and TRBJ2-7; possible D gene TRBD1, 6 bases. The ends were cut back, 5 bases at V and 7 bases at J, with 15 bases in the middle. The CDR3 has 13 residues. Germline CDR1 reads SGHAT; CDR2 reads FQNNGV. The CDR3 sequence is CASSRRQAREQYF. CDR3 DNA: TGTGCCAGCAGCCGCCGACAGGCGCGAGAGCAGTACTTC.

This clone was counted a few times. This chain joins TRBV15 and TRBJ2-4; D gene ambiguous. The CDR3 has 15 residues. Trimming removed 3 bases at V and 0 bases at J, with 9 bases between. CDR1 LNHNV and CDR2 YYDKDF come from the germline V gene (reference sequence). CDR3 in DNA: TGTGCCACCAGCAGCGGAGAACTAGCCAAAAACATTCAGTACTTC. It encodes CATSSGELAKNIQYF. The whole variable domain, remainder taken from reference TRBV15 and TRBJ2-4, is DAMVIQNPRYQVTQFGKPVTLSCSQTLNHNVMYWYQQKSSQAPKLLFHYYDKDFNNEADTPDNFQSRRPNTSFCFLDIRSPGLGDTAMYLCATSSGELAKNIQYFGAGTRLSVL.

This clone was observed a few times. CDR3 coding DNA: TGTGCCAGTAGTACCCAGGTGGCACTAACGGCTTTCTTT. Translated: CASSTQVALTAFF. The chain employs TRBV19 and TRBJ1-1; D unclear. The V gene's germline CDR1 is LNHDA and CDR2 SQIVND (reference sequence). Trimming pared 4 bases from V and 11 bases from J, leaving 17 bases between. This CDR3 contains 13 residues.

The chain links TRBV13 to TRBJ1-5; the D gene is possibly TRBD1 (5 bases). The CDR3 covers 16 residues. Trimming cost V 5 bases and J 0 bases, with 14 bases left between them. Germline V gene lookup returns CDR1 PRHDT and CDR2 FYEKMQ (reference sequence). For the CDR3, the DNA is TGTGCCAGCAGCCTTGACAGAATTTATAGCAATCAGCCCCAGCATTTT. The encoded protein is CASSLDRIYSNQPQHF.

The gene calls are TRBV6-4 and TRBJ1-2; no firm D call. Deletions cut 3 bases from V and 8 bases from J, with 16 bases between. Germline V gene lookup returns CDR1 MRHNA and CDR2 SNTAGT. The CDR3 covers 14 residues. This CDR3 is CASSEDPGSGGYTF. The DNA for the CDR3 is TGTGCCAGCAGTGAGGATCCGGGGTCTGGAGGCTACACCTTC.

Concerning this clone: The sample carries other DNA sequences with the same CDR3. V and J are TRBV5-1 and TRBJ2-7; D gene ambiguous. Germline V CDR1 and CDR2: SGHRS, YFSETQ. The CDR3 is 15 residues long. V shed 0 bases and J shed 0 bases, with 10 bases lying between them. The CDR3 DNA follows: TGCGCCAGCAGCTTGGATGGACCGAGCTCCTACGAGCAGTACTTC. Residues: CASSLDGPSSYEQYF.

The J gene is TRBJ2-1, the V gene TRBV7-2, with D maybe TRBD2 (6 bases). The germline V gene has CDR1 SGHTA and CDR2 FQGNSA. Deletions cut 5 bases from V and 4 bases from J, with 12 bases between. CDR3 length equals 14 residues. The DNA of the CDR3 is TGTGCCAGCAGCGCCCGGACTACTTACAATGAGCAGTTCTTC. Its translation is CASSARTTYNEQFF.